This T cell receptor beta chain was found in a study of T-cell memory formation after mild COVID-19. TCRdb independently ran MiXCR on the 5' RACE reads; one entry per CDR3 protein. The sample consists of around 200,000 distinct CDR3 sequences, roughly 27% of them appearing once. CDR1 and CDR2 (germline): LGHDT, YNNKEL (reference sequence). CDR3 size: 15 residues. The V end lost 4 bases, the J end lost 0 bases, and 11 bases lay between the germline ends. The origin of this receptor is an adult woman who had mild COVID-19 (a few samples of this study predate the infection). Cell type and time point are not known. V and J are TRBV3-1 and TRBJ2-3; no clear D. Sample: PBMCs or a T cell subset sorted from them (not recorded which). CDR3 nucleotides: TGTGCCAGCAGCCGGCGGCCTTCTAGCACAGATACGCAGTATTTT. The encoded protein is CASSRRPSSTDTQYF.